The rows below give T cell receptor beta chains drawn from one sample of a study of blood T cell repertoires in COVID-19. Sequencing used immunoSEQ multiplex PCR; TCRdb keeps in-frame clones, though not all of them. The repertoire holds some 180,000 clones, with about 80% as singletons. Sequenced input: peripheral blood. The source is a man between 60 and 75 years old with acute or convalescent COVID-19. Each CDR3 is given without its conserved first and last residue.

v_call: TRBV7-8
j_call: TRBJ2-7
cdr3_aa: ASSPPPGQGAYEQY

v_call: TRBV30
j_call: TRBJ1-5
cdr3_aa: AWSVQVAEPQH

v_call: TRBV2
j_call: TRBJ2-7
cdr3_aa: ASSDIVAVAGSSYEQY

v_call: TRBV7-2
j_call: TRBJ1-2
cdr3_aa: ASSLTGTGYT

v_call: TRBV24-1
j_call: TRBJ1-1
cdr3_aa: ATSPNARSRNTEAF

v_call: TRBV11-2
j_call: TRBJ1-2
cdr3_aa: ASSLGQGAVGYT

v_call: TRBV6-1
j_call: TRBJ1-6
cdr3_aa: ASSEIKGSNSPLH

v_call: TRBV24-1
j_call: TRBJ2-1
cdr3_aa: ATSAPGQGYNEQF

v_call: TRBV19
j_call: TRBJ1-5
cdr3_aa: ASSRSGGVNQPQH

v_call: TRBV9
j_call: TRBJ2-1
cdr3_aa: ASSASYSYNEQF

v_call: TRBV7-8
j_call: TRBJ2-7
cdr3_aa: ASSRNRYEQY

v_call: TRBV15
j_call: TRBJ2-7
cdr3_aa: ATSFDRDYEQY

v_call: TRBV11-3
j_call: TRBJ2-1
cdr3_aa: ASSFKSGALTNNEQF

v_call: TRBV4-3
j_call: TRBJ2-1
cdr3_aa: ASSQEINNEQF

v_call: TRBV30
j_call: TRBJ2-6
cdr3_aa: AWDRLTGHSGANVLT

v_call: TRBV9
j_call: TRBJ1-5
cdr3_aa: ASSAGTGDQPQH